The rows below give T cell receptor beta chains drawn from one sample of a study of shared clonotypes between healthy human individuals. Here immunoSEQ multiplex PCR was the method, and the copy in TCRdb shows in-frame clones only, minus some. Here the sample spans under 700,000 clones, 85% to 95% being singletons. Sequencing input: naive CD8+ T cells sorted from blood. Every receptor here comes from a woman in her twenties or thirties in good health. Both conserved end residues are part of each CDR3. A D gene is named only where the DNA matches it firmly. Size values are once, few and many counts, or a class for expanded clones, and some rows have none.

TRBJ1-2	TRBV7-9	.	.	CASSLPDSLLAYTF	TGTGCCAGCAGCTTACCCGACAGTCTACTCGCCTACACCTTC
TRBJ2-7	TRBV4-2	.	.	CASSQEYGPGYYEQYF	TGTGCCAGCAGCCAAGAGTACGGTCCAGGGTACTACGAGCAGTACTTC
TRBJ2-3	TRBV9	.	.	CASRPGRGGHTDTQYF	TGTGCCAGCAGACCCGGACGGGGCGGTCACACAGATACGCAGTATTTT
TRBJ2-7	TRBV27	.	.	CASSIWQGSYEQYF	TGTGCCAGCTCTATATGGCAGGGGTCCTACGAGCAGTACTTC
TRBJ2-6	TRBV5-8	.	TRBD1	CASSPFRDSSPSGANVLTF	TGTGCCAGCAGCCCCTTCCGGGACAGTTCCCCCTCTGGGGCCAACGTCCTGACTTTC
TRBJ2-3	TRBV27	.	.	CASSLRASTDTQYF	TGTGCCAGCAGTTTACGCGCTAGCACAGATACGCAGTATTTT
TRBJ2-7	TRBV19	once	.	CASSIQPFGEQYF	TGTGCCAGTAGTATTCAACCCTTCGGCGAGCAGTACTTC
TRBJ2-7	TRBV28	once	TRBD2	CASREREGVYEQYF	TGTGCCAGCAGAGAGCGGGAGGGCGTCTACGAGCAGTACTTC
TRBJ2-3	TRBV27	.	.	CASSLADTQYF	TGTGCCAGCAGTTTAGCAGATACGCAGTATTTT
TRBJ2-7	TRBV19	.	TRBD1	CASSPTGGGSYEQYF	TGTGCCAGTAGTCCAACAGGGGGCGGCTCCTACGAGCAGTACTTC
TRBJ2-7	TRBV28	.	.	CASQPHRASYEQYF	TGTGCCAGCCAGCCACACCGAGCCTCCTACGAGCAGTACTTC
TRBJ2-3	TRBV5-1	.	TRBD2	CASSLGLAGTDTQYF	TGCGCCAGCAGCTTAGGACTAGCCGGTACAGATACGCAGTATTTT
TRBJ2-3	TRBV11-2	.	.	CASSFIRGGGGTDTQYF	TGTGCCAGCAGCTTCATCCGGGGTGGAGGGGGCACAGATACGCAGTATTTT
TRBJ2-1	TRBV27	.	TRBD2	CASSFASGVDEQFF	TGTGCCAGCAGTTTTGCTAGCGGGGTGGATGAGCAGTTCTTC
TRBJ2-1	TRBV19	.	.	CASSETGPEQFF	TGTGCCAGTAGCGAAACCGGCCCCGAGCAGTTCTTC
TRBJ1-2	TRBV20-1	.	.	CSARPAYGYTF	TGCAGTGCTAGGCCTGCGTATGGCTACACCTTC
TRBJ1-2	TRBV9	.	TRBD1	CASSGTGALLNYGYTF	TGTGCCAGCAGTGGGACAGGGGCACTCCTTAACTATGGCTACACCTTC
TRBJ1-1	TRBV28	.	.	CASSLTTEAFF	TGTGCCAGCAGTTTAACAACTGAAGCTTTCTTT
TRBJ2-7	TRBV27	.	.	CASSLLRDNYEQYF	TGTGCCAGCAGTTTATTGAGGGACAACTACGAGCAGTACTTC
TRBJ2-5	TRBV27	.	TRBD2	CASSRGGETQYF	TGTGCCAGCAGCCGCGGGGGGGAGACCCAGTACTTC
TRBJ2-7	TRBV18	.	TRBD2	CASSPGLAAYEQYF	TGTGCCAGCTCACCGGGACTAGCGGCCTACGAGCAGTACTTC
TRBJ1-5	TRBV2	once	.	CASSEVYSNQPQHF	TGTGCCAGCAGTGAGGTTTATAGCAATCAGCCCCAGCATTTT
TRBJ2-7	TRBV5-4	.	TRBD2	CASSSGTSGGPLYEQYF	TGTGCCAGCAGCTCCGGGACTAGCGGGGGTCCCCTCTACGAGCAGTACTTC
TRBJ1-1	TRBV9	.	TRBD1	CASSVGQMNTEAFF	TGTGCCAGCAGCGTGGGACAGATGAACACTGAAGCTTTCTTT
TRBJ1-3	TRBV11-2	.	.	CASSRKSGALSGNTIYF	TGTGCCAGCAGCCGGAAGTCAGGGGCTCTCTCTGGAAACACCATATATTTT
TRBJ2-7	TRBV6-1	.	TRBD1	CASSQSSGQGYEQYF	TGTGCCAGCAGTCAATCTTCGGGACAGGGCTACGAGCAGTACTTC
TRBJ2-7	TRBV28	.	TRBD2	CASSPGLAGYEQYF	TGTGCCAGCAGTCCAGGACTAGCGGGATACGAGCAGTACTTC
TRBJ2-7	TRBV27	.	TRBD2	CASSFAGGSYEQYF	TGTGCCAGCAGTTTTGCGGGAGGATCTTACGAGCAGTACTTC
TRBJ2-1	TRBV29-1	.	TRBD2	CSVDLLAGKNYEQFF	TGCAGCGTGGACCTACTAGCGGGAAAAAACTATGAGCAGTTCTTC
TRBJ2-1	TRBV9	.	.	CASSARGVLVNEQFF	TGTGCCAGCAGCGCCCGCGGGGTCCTAGTCAATGAGCAGTTCTTC
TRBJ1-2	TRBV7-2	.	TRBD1	CASSLVLGTGYGYTF	TGTGCCAGCAGCTTAGTCCTCGGGACAGGTTATGGCTACACCTTC
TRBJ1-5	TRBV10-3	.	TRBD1	CAISESTGGQPQHF	TGTGCCATCAGTGAGTCGACAGGGGGCCAGCCCCAGCATTTT
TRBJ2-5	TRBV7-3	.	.	CASSPGGSRETQYF	TGTGCCAGCAGCCCAGGTGGTAGCAGAGAGACCCAGTACTTC
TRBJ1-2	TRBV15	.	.	CATSSLGYGYTF	TGTGCCACCAGCAGTTTAGGGTACGGCTACACCTTC
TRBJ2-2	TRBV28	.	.	CASSFRGAGTGELFF	TGTGCCAGCAGTTTCCGGGGGGCCGGCACCGGGGAGCTGTTTTTT
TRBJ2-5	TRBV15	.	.	CATRNRGGETQYF	TGTGCCACCCGGAACAGGGGAGGGGAGACCCAGTACTTC
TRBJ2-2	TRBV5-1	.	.	CASSPTHTSPGELFF	TGCGCCAGCAGCCCTACCCATACTAGCCCCGGGGAGCTGTTTTTT
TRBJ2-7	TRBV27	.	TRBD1	CASSSTGGVPYEQYF	TGTGCCAGCAGTTCAACAGGGGGCGTCCCCTACGAGCAGTACTTC
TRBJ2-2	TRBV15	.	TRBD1	CATSREGQGALSTGELFF	TGTGCCACCAGCAGAGAGGGACAGGGGGCGCTTAGCACCGGGGAGCTGTTTTTT
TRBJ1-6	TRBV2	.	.	CASSERVSYNSPLHF	TGTGCCAGCAGTGAAAGGGTTTCCTATAATTCACCCCTCCACTTT
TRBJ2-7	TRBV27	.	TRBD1	CASSSGTGGTEQYF	TGTGCCAGCAGCTCCGGGACAGGGGGAACCGAGCAGTACTTC
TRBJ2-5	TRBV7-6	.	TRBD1	CASSSGTGDVQYF	TGTGCCAGCAGCTCCGGGACAGGAGATGTTCAGTACTTC
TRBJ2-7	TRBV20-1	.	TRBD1	CSVGTGYEQYF	TGCAGTGTTGGGACAGGGTACGAGCAGTACTTC
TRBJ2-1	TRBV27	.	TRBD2	CASRGTSGNPYNEQFF	TGTGCCAGCAGGGGGACTAGCGGGAACCCCTACAATGAGCAGTTCTTC
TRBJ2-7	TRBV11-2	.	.	CASSSQVYEQYF	TGTGCCAGCAGCTCGCAGGTCTACGAGCAGTACTTC
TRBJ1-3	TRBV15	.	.	CATSPDGGTSGNTIYF	TGTGCCACCAGCCCAGACGGGGGGACCTCTGGAAACACCATATATTTT
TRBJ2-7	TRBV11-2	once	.	CASSLDPGPGFYEQYF	TGTGCCAGCAGCTTAGACCCGGGACCAGGCTTTTACGAGCAGTACTTC
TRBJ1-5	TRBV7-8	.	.	CASSLEFGQIYSNQPQHF	TGTGCCAGCAGCTTAGAGTTCGGACAGATATATAGCAATCAGCCCCAGCATTTT
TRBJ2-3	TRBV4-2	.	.	CASSQDVPLGSTDTQYF	TGTGCCAGCAGCCAAGATGTGCCTCTCGGGAGCACAGATACGCAGTATTTT
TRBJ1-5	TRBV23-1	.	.	CASSQRTVRGNQPQHF	TGCGCCAGCAGTCAACGGACAGTTAGGGGCAATCAGCCCCAGCATTTT
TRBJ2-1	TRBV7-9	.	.	CASRWDLESSYNEQFF	TGTGCCAGCAGGTGGGACCTAGAGAGCTCCTACAATGAGCAGTTCTTC
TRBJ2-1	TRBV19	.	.	CASSIGGGIIVHEQFF	TGTGCCAGTAGTATAGGAGGGGGAATCATCGTCCATGAGCAGTTCTTC
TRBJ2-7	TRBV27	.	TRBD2	CASSTSGSRYEQYF	TGTGCCAGCAGCACTAGCGGCAGCCGTTACGAGCAGTACTTC
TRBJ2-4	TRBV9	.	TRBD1	CASSGRTGVAKNIQYF	TGTGCCAGCAGCGGACGGACAGGGGTAGCCAAAAACATTCAGTACTTC
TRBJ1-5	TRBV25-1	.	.	CASSEFAGSNQPQHF	TGTGCCAGCAGTGAATTCGCTGGAAGCAATCAGCCCCAGCATTTT
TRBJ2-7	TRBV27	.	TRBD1	CASSYLQGAQEQYF	TGTGCCAGCAGTTATCTACAGGGGGCGCAAGAGCAGTACTTC
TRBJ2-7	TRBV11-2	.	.	CASSERTLGYEQYF	TGTGCCAGCAGCGAACGGACACTCGGCTACGAGCAGTACTTC